Shown below are 32 T cell receptor beta chains from a single sample sequenced in a study of blood T cell repertoires in COVID-19. Only in-frame clones appear in the TCRdb table, and some are missing; sequencing was by immunoSEQ multiplex PCR. Altogether 440,000 or so clones are present, around nine tenths being singletons, with the ten largest covering under 2%. The sample consisted of peripheral blood. The receptors stem from a middle-aged woman with COVID-19, enrolled during active disease.

The chain is built from TRBV7-2 and TRBJ1-1; 7 nucleotides agree with TRBD1. V gave up 1 base and J gave up 4 bases; unmatched junction bases: 3. This CDR3 comprises 14 residues. Germline-derived CDR1 and CDR2 are SGHTA and FQGNSA. CDR3: CASSLDSGGTEAFF. The CDR3 DNA reads as TGTGCCAGCAGCTTAGATTCAGGGGGCACTGAAGCTTTCTTT.

The genes are TRBV5-5 and TRBJ1-3, with 7 bases aligning to TRBD1. The trim removed 1 base at V and 0 bases at J, leaving 4 bases unmatched. CDR3 length: 16 amino acids. The V gene's germline CDR1 is SGHKS and CDR2 YYEKEE (reference sequence). CDR3 DNA: TGTGCCAGCAGCTTGACAGGGGACTTCTCTGGAAACACCATATATTTT. This translates into CASSLTGDFSGNTIYF.

This sequence joins TRBV15 and TRBJ2-1; the match to TRBD2 covers 7 bases. Per germline, CDR1 LNHNV and CDR2 YYDKDF (reference sequence). V shed 11 bases and J 7 bases; nucleotides not matched to a gene: 11. The CDR3 has 13 residues. This chain's CDR3 is CAAGLGGLNEQFF. The CDR3 coding sequence is TGTGCCGCAGGACTAGGAGGGCTTAATGAGCAGTTCTTC. Using reference TRBV15 and TRBJ2-1 for the parts outside the CDR3, the full variable domain is DAMVIQNPRYQVTQFGKPVTLSCSQTLNHNVMYWYQQKSSQAPKLLFHYYDKDFNNEADTPDNFQSRRPNTSFCFLDIRSPGLGDTAMYLCAAGLGGLNEQFFGPGTRLTVL.

This chain joins TRBV7-9 and TRBJ2-1, with D possibly being TRBD1 (6 bases). With 7 bases removed from V and 0 bases from J, the gap between germline ends came to 19 bases. CDR3 length: 17 amino acids. Germline loops: CDR1 SEHNR, CDR2 FQNEAQ (reference sequence). In DNA form, the CDR3 reads TGTGCCAGCATCATAGGGGGTTGGGGTGCCTCCTACAATGAGCAGTTCTTC. Its protein product is CASIIGGWGASYNEQFF.

The rearrangement joins TRBV6-2 or TRBV6-3 to TRBJ1-5, with 11 bases aligning to TRBD1. The germline gives CDR1 MNHEY, CDR2 SVGEGT. Trimming took 2 bases from V and 0 from J; bases not matched to a gene: 0. CDR3 length equals 16 residues. Here the CDR3 DNA reads TGTGCCAGCAGTTACGGGACAGGGGGTAGCAATCAGCCCCAGCATTTT. This translates into CASSYGTGGSNQPQHF.

The genes are TRBV5-1 and TRBJ1-6; D is unclear. CDR3 length: 16 amino acids. V shed 4 bases and J shed 7 bases, with 18 bases lying between them. The germline V gene has CDR1 SGHRS and CDR2 YFSETQ. CDR3 nucleotides: TGCGCCAGCAGCCGATCGACCCCACAGCTAAATTCACCCCTCCACTTT. As protein: CASSRSTPQLNSPLHF.

The V gene is TRBV7-2, the J gene TRBJ1-2; D ambiguous. V lost 1 base to trimming and J lost 3 bases, with 9 bases between them. The CDR3 has 14 residues. Germline lookup yields CDR1 SGHTA and CDR2 FQGNSA. CDR3 residues: CASSLDGSHYGYTF. Here the CDR3 DNA reads TGTGCCAGCAGCTTAGACGGGTCTCACTATGGCTACACCTTC. Full variable domain (outside the CDR3, taken from reference TRBV7-2 and TRBJ1-2): GAGVSQSPSNKVTEKGKDVELRCDPISGHTALYWYRQSLGQGLEFLIYFQGNSAPDKSGLPSDRFSAERTGGSVSTLTIQRTQQEDSAVYLCASSLDGSHYGYTFGSGTRLTVV.

V is TRBV9 and J is TRBJ2-1; the match to TRBD2 covers 11 bases. The CDR3 runs 14 residues. The germline gives CDR1 SGDLS, CDR2 YYNGEE. Trimming removed 5 bases from V and 4 bases from J; junction bases left unmatched: 2. The CDR3 bases are TGTGCCAGCAGTTTAGCGGGAGGGTACAATGAGCAGTTCTTC. Translated, it gives CASSLAGGYNEQFF.

The chain couples TRBV10-2 to TRBJ1-6, with 8 bases fitting TRBD1. The J segment lost 10 bases and the V segment lost 6 bases, leaving 8 bases of the junction unmatched. The CDR3 loop spans 14 amino acids. Germline CDR1 WSHSY, CDR2 SAAADI. The CDR3 bases are TGCGCCAGCAGATGGGGACAGGTCGAATCACCCCTCCACTTT. It codes for CASRWGQVESPLHF.

V is TRBV4-3 and J is TRBJ1-2; 7 positions agree with TRBD1. There are 16 residues in the CDR3. The junction had 12 bases not matched to a gene; V was cut back by 0 bases and J by 8 bases. CDR1 is LGHNA and CDR2 is YSLEER in the germline V gene. The CDR3 spells CASSQDVTRQGYGYTF. The CDR3 DNA reads as TGCGCCAGCAGCCAAGATGTAACGAGACAGGGATACGGCTACACCTTC.

The genes are TRBV9 and TRBJ1-2; maybe TRBD1 (5 bases). Germline values: CDR1 SGDLS, CDR2 YYNGEE. Between the trimmed V and J ends, which lost 1 base and 8 bases, there was a span of 12 bases. CDR3 length equals 13 residues. Here the CDR3 DNA reads TGTGCCAGCAGCGTAAGGTCATGGGGCGGCTACACCTTC. This encodes CASSVRSWGGYTF.

V usage is TRBV10-3 and J usage is TRBJ1-1; TRBD1 matches at 7 bases. Germline values: CDR1 ENHRY, CDR2 SYGVKD. The V gene end was trimmed by 7 bases and the J gene end by 4 bases; junction bases not matched to a gene: 6. This CDR3 spans 13 amino acids. CDR3 bases: TGTGCCATCATCTCGACAGGGAGCACTGAAGCTTTCTTT. It translates to CAIISTGSTEAFF.

This clone was seen a handful of times. The gene calls are TRBV5-1 and TRBJ2-5, with D maybe TRBD2 (6 bases). Germline V CDR1 and CDR2: SGHRS, YFSETQ. V was shortened by 2 bases and J by 0 bases, with 11 bases between the two germline ends. The CDR3 runs 15 residues. CDR3 nucleotides: TGCGCCAGCAGCTTAGACGGGACTCACCAAGAGACCCAGTACTTC. Protein: CASSLDGTHQETQYF.

This clone was detected once. The chain links TRBV28 to TRBJ2-7, with TRBD1 identical over 11 bases. Germline values: CDR1 MDHEN, CDR2 SYDVKM. The CDR3 is 14 amino acids. V trimming: 4 bases; J trimming: 3 bases; junction bases outside the gene matches: 2. The CDR3 nucleotides are TGTGCCAGCAGTTGGGGGACAGGGGGCTACGAGCAGTACTTC. It codes for CASSWGTGGYEQYF.

The chain has TRBV5-1 and TRBJ2-7; TRBD2 aligns across 9 bases. J was trimmed by 3 bases and V by 5 bases; bases with no gene match: 9. CDR1 and CDR2 (germline): SGHRS, YFSETQ. This CDR3 region has 15 residues. The CDR3 reads CASRPATSGNYEQYF. CDR3 bases: TGCGCCAGCAGGCCCGCGACTAGCGGCAACTACGAGCAGTACTTC.

This chain joins TRBV2 and TRBJ2-7, with D possibly TRBD2 on 5 matching bases. Germline V gene data show CDR1 as SNHLY and CDR2 as FYNNEI. The CDR3 totals 12 residues. Trimming shortened V by 8 bases and J by 7 bases, and 15 bases separated the two germline ends. CDR3 DNA sequence: TGTGCCAGCGCCGAGGGCCGACGGGAGCAGTACTTC. Translated, it gives CASAEGRREQYF.

This clone occurred once. In the same sample, other DNA sequences code for this CDR3. This sequence joins TRBV18 and TRBJ1-1; the match to TRBD1 covers 10 bases. Germline V lookup: CDR1 KGHSH, CDR2 LQKENI. The CDR3 totals 15 residues. Losses at the gene ends were 3 bases for V and 1 base for J; bases not matched to a gene: 2. CDR3 region: CASSPRTGGNTEAFF. The CDR3 DNA is TGTGCCAGCTCACCCCGGACAGGGGGGAACACTGAAGCTTTCTTT.

The chain links TRBV19 to TRBJ1-2; 9 bases are a match to TRBD1. Germline V CDR1 and CDR2: LNHDA, SQIVND (reference sequence). The junction had 13 bases not matched to a gene; V was cut back by 8 bases and J by 6 bases. The CDR3 contains 15 residues. The CDR3 region is CASGSSGTGFDGYTF. The CDR3 nucleotides are TGTGCCAGTGGCTCATCCGGGACAGGGTTTGATGGCTACACCTTC.

The chain couples TRBV3-1 (or the pseudogene TRBV3-2) to TRBJ2-5, with 7 bases matching TRBD1. CDR1 LGHDT and CDR2 YNNKEL come from the germline V gene (reference sequence). The CDR3 has 14 residues. The ends lost 2 bases at V and 4 bases at J; junction bases unmatched: 4. The CDR3 nucleotides read TGTGCCAGCAGCCAAAGGGACAGCTTAGAGACCCAGTACTTC. This sequence encodes CASSQRDSLETQYF.

The chain carries TRBV7-6 and TRBJ1-6, with D hard to call. CDR1 and CDR2 (germline): SGHVS, FNYEAQ. V was pared by 4 bases and J by 8 bases, with 6 bases between. The CDR3 sequence is 12 residues long. The CDR3 DNA reads as TGTGCCAGCAGCTCACAAGATTCACCCCTCCACTTT. This codes for CASSSQDSPLHF.

This chain joins TRBV13 and TRBJ2-3; TRBD2 aligns across 16 bases. CDR1 PRHDT and CDR2 FYEKMQ come from the germline V gene (reference sequence). The CDR3 extends over 19 amino acids. The trim removed 5 bases at V and 2 bases at J, leaving 10 bases unmatched. The DNA for the CDR3 is TGTGCCAGCAGCGGGAATCCGGGACTAGCGGGGGGGCACACAGATACGCAGTATTTT. Protein product: CASSGNPGLAGGHTDTQYF. Based on the CDR3 plus reference TRBV13 and TRBJ2-3, the full variable domain is AAGVIQSPRHLIKEKRETATLKCYPIPRHDTVYWYQQGPGQDPQFLISFYEKMQSDKGSIPDRFSAQQFSDYHSELNMSSLELGDSALYFCASSGNPGLAGGHTDTQYFGPGTRLTVL.

This rearrangement joins TRBV27 to TRBJ1-4; 7 nucleotides line up with TRBD1. CDR1 is MNHEY and CDR2 is SMNVEV in the germline V gene (reference sequence). V was pared by 5 bases and J by 4 bases, with 4 bases of the junction left unmatched. The CDR3 sequence is 14 residues long. The CDR3 spells CASSRQGLNEKLFF. The CDR3 nucleotides read TGTGCCAGCAGTAGACAGGGACTTAATGAAAAACTGTTTTTT.

The chain employs TRBV30 and TRBJ1-2; the D gene is possibly TRBD1 (6 bases). The CDR3 totals 13 residues. V lost 5 bases and J 4 bases, leaving 14 bases between the germline ends. Germline assignment: CDR1 GTSNPN and CDR2 SVGIG (reference sequence). CDR3 sequence: CAWSEKGGYGYTF. The CDR3 nucleotides read TGTGCCTGGTCTGAGAAAGGGGGCTATGGCTACACCTTC. Filled out from reference TRBV30 and TRBJ1-2, the complete variable domain reads SQTIHQWPATLVQPVGSPLSLECTVEGTSNPNLYWYRQAAGRGLQLLFYSVGIGQISSEVPQNLSASRPQDRQFILSSKKLLLSDSGFYLCAWSEKGGYGYTFGSGTRLTVV.

The CDR3 DNA follows: TGTGCCAGCAGCCAAGATCCTTCGGACAGACCGAACACTGAAGCTTTCTTT. Its protein product is CASSQDPSDRPNTEAFF. The chain recombines TRBV4-2 with TRBJ1-1, with D possibly matching TRBD1 (6 bases). The CDR3 is made up of 17 amino acids. The germline gives CDR1 LGHNA, CDR2 YNFKEQ. The germline V and J ends were trimmed by 0 bases and 1 base, with 15 bases remaining between them.

V gene TRBV30 combines with J gene TRBJ1-2; 7 bases are a match to TRBD1. CDR3 length: 12 residues. Germline assignment: CDR1 GTSNPN and CDR2 SVGIG (reference sequence). Trimming at V came to 3 bases and at J to 8 bases, leaving 6 bases not matched to a gene. DNA for the CDR3: TGTGCCTGGAGCACAGGGGCGCAAGGCTACACCTTC. Its protein is CAWSTGAQGYTF.

The rearrangement uses TRBV9 and TRBJ1-2, with D unclear. The CDR3 has 15 amino acids. Per germline, CDR1 SGDLS and CDR2 YYNGEE. With 0 bases removed from V and 2 bases from J, the gap between germline ends came to 11 bases. The CDR3 loop is CASSVGGGFNYGYTF. Here the CDR3 DNA reads TGTGCCAGCAGCGTAGGAGGAGGCTTCAACTATGGCTACACCTTC.

The chain links TRBV5-6 to TRBJ1-1; D might be TRBD1 (6 bases). CDR1 SGHDT and CDR2 YYEEEE come from the germline V gene. This CDR3 contains 16 residues. The ends were cut back, 3 bases at V and 6 bases at J, with 21 bases in the middle. DNA for the CDR3: TGTGCCAGCAGCTCGGCCCCACAGGGTTACGTGGCTGAAGCTTTCTTT. Translating gives CASSSAPQGYVAEAFF.

The V gene is TRBV25-1, the J gene TRBJ2-1; D is unclear. CDR3 length equals 14 residues. The germline V gene encodes CDR1 MGHDK and CDR2 SYGVNS. Trimming took 2 bases from V and 3 from J, leaving 8 bases between them. CDR3 DNA: TGTGCCAGCAGTGAAAAACAGCTCTACAATGAGCAGTTCTTC. Its protein product is CASSEKQLYNEQFF. Full variable domain (remainder filled in from reference TRBV25-1 and TRBJ2-1): EADIYQTPRYLVIGTGKKITLECSQTMGHDKMYWYQQDPGMELHLIHYSYGVNSTEKGDLSSESTVSRIRTEHFPLTLESARPSHTSQYLCASSEKQLYNEQFFGPGTRLTVL.

This chain connects TRBV3-1 (or the pseudogene TRBV3-2) to TRBJ2-3; TRBD2 might be the D (5 bases). The V and J ends lost 3 bases and 2 bases respectively, with 12 bases between them. In germline, CDR1 is LGHDT, CDR2 YNNKEL (reference sequence). The CDR3 length is 15 residues. The CDR3 is CASSQGELLTDTQYF. The CDR3 DNA is TGTGCCAGCAGCCAGGGAGAGCTACTCACAGATACGCAGTATTTT.

This chain joins TRBV5-4 and TRBJ2-3; D is unresolved. V was trimmed by 2 bases and J by 4 bases, leaving 8 bases between them. The CDR3 runs to 13 residues. Germline-derived CDR1 and CDR2 are SGHNT and YYREEE (reference sequence). The CDR3 region is CASSLTESDTQYF. In DNA, the CDR3 is TGTGCCAGCAGCTTAACAGAATCAGATACGCAGTATTTT. Filled out from reference TRBV5-4 and TRBJ2-3, the complete variable domain reads ETGVTQSPTHLIKTRGQQVTLRCSSQSGHNTVSWYQQALGQGPQFIFQYYREEENGRGNFPPRFSGLQFPNYSSELNVNALELDDSALYLCASSLTESDTQYFGPGTRLTVL.

V gene TRBV18 combines with J gene TRBJ1-1; no clear D gene. Trimming took 2 bases from V and 4 from J, leaving 11 bases between them. The CDR3 spans 14 residues. Looked up from germline, CDR1 is KGHSH and CDR2 is LQKENI. The CDR3 region has the DNA TGTGCCAGCTCACCAAAACGAGCGGGCACTGAAGCTTTCTTT. Amino acids: CASSPKRAGTEAFF.

V is TRBV3-1 (or the pseudogene TRBV3-2) and J is TRBJ2-1, with 8 positions matching TRBD2. The CDR3 runs 17 residues. V gave up 0 bases and J gave up 6 bases; unmatched junction bases: 10. From germline, CDR1 is LGHDT and CDR2 YNNKEL (reference sequence). The CDR3 nucleotides are TGTGCCAGCAGCCAAGATTTCCCGAGCGGGGGCTCCAATGAGCAGTTCTTC. It translates to CASSQDFPSGGSNEQFF.